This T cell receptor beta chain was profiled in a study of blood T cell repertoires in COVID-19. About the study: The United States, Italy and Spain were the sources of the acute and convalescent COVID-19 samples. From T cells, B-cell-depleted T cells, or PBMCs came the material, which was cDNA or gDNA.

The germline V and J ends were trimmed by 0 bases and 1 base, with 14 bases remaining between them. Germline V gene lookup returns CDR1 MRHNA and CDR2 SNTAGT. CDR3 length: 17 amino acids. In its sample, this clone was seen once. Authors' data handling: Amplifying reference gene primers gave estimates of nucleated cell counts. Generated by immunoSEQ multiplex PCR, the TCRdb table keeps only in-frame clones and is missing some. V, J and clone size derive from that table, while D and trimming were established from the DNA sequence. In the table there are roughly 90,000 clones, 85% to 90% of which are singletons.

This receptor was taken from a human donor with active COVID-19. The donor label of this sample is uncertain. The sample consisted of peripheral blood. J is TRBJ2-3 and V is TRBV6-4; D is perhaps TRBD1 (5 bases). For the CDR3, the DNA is TGTGCCAGCAGTGACTCCGAGAGTCAAGGGGGCACAGATACGCAGTATTTT. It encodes CASSDSESQGGTDTQYF.